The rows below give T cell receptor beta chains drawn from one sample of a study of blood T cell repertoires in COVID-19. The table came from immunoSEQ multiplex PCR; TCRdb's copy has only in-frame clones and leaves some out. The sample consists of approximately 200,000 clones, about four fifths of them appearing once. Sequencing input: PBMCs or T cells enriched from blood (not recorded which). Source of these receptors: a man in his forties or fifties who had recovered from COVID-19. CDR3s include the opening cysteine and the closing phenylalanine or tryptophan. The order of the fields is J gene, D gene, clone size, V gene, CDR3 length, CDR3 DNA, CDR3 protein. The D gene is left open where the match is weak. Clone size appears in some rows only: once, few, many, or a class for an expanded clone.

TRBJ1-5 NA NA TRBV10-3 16 TGTGCCATCAGTGAGTCGAGAATCCGAGGCAATCAGCCCCAGCATTTT CAISESRIRGNQPQHF
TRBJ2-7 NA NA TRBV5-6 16 TGTGCCAGCAGCTTGGTCCCTAGTCGTGCCTCCTACGAGCAGTACTTC CASSLVPSRASYEQYF
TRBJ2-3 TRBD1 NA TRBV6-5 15 TGTGCCAGCAGTCCTGGGACAGGGGGCACAGATACGCAGTATTTT CASSPGTGGTDTQYF
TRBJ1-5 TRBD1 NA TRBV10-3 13 TGTGCCATCAGGGACAGGCGCAATCAGCCCCAGCATTTT CAIRDRRNQPQHF
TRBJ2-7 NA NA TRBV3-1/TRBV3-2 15 TGTGCCAGCAGCCCACGTCGGACTCGGAGTTGGGAGCAGTACTTC CASSPRRTRSWEQYF
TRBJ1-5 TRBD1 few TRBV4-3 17 TGCGCCAGCAGCCATCCCCAGCGGACAGGGGGCCGTCAGCCCCAGCATTTT CASSHPQRTGGRQPQHF
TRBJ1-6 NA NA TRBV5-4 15 TGTGCCAGCAGCTTGAATAGGGAGACCAATTCACCCCTCCACTTT CASSLNRETNSPLHF
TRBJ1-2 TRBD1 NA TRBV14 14 TGTGCCAGCAGCCAGGGCGGGACAGCTTATGGCTACACCTTC CASSQGGTAYGYTF
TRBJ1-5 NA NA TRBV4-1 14 TGCGCCAGCAGCCACACTCAGGGAATTCAGCCCCAGCATTTT CASSHTQGIQPQHF
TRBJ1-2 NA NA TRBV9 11 TGTGTCAGCAGCGCCTCTTATGGCTACACCTTC CVSSASYGYTF
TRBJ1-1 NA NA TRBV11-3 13 TGTGCCAGCAGCCTGGAGCCGGGGGGTGAAGCTTTCTTT CASSLEPGGEAFF
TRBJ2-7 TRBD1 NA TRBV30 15 TGTGCCTGGAGTGTATCGTGGACAGGGGTCTACGAGCAGTACTTC CAWSVSWTGVYEQYF
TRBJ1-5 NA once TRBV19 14 TGTGCCAGTACCCAGGACAGCACCTATCAGCCCCAGCATTTT CASTQDSTYQPQHF
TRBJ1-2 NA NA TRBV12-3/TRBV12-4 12 TGTGCCAGCAGTTTAGACAGCTATGGCTACACCTTC CASSLDSYGYTF
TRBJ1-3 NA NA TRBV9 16 TGTGCCAGCAGCGTAAACCCCGCGGGGACTGGAAACACCATATATTTT CASSVNPAGTGNTIYF
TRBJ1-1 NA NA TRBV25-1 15 TGTGCCAGCACCCTACTAGGGCCCGGGAACACTGAAGCTTTCTTT CASTLLGPGNTEAFF
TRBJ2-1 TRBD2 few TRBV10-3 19 TGTGCCATCAGTGAGTCGGGACTAGCGGGGGCTCCCTTTCGGAATGAGCAGTTCTTC CAISESGLAGAPFRNEQFF
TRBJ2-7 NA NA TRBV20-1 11 TGCAGTGCTAGAACTACCTACGAGCAGTACTTC CSARTTYEQYF
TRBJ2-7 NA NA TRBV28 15 TGTGCCAGCACCAGGGGCTCCACGGTAACCTACGAGCAGTACTTC CASTRGSTVTYEQYF
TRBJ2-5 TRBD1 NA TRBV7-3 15 TGTGCCAGCAGCCGCGATCCAGGGGGCGAAGAGACCCAGTACTTC CASSRDPGGEETQYF
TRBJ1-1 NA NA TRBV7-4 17 TGTGCCAGCAGCCCTGAACAAGAGGAAGGACTAAACACTGAAGCTTTCTTT CASSPEQEEGLNTEAFF
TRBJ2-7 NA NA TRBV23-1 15 TGCGCCAGCAGTGGCGGGTTCCTCGACGGGGGCGAGCAGTACTTC CASSGGFLDGGEQYF
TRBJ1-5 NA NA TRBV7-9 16 TGTGCCAGCAGCCCCCTTCAGGGGAAGGGCAATCAGCCCCAGCATTTT CASSPLQGKGNQPQHF
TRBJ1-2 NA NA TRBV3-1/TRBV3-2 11 TGTGCCAGGAAGACACCTAAGGGCTACACCTTC CARKTPKGYTF
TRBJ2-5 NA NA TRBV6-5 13 TGTGCCAGCACCCCCCCGGGGTGGGAGACCCAGTACTTC CASTPPGWETQYF
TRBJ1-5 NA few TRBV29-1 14 TGCAGCGTTGAAGGATCAGGGTTCAATCAGCCCCAGCATTTT CSVEGSGFNQPQHF
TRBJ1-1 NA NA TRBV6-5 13 TGTGCCAGCAGTAGGAGACAGGATATTGAAGCTTTCTTT CASSRRQDIEAFF
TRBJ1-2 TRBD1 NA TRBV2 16 TGTGCCAGCAGCGCGCAATTAGGACAGGGAGGGCCTGGCTACACCTTC CASSAQLGQGGPGYTF